These 15 T cell receptor beta chains were all obtained from the same sample, sequenced in a study of T cells in Graves' hyperthyroidism and ophthalmopathy. RNA transcripts provided the source from which TCR beta CDR3 regions were amplified. The TCR CDR3 was amplified in a first-round RT-PCR using the HTBI primer set. TCRdb passed the multiplex PCR reads through MiXCR, listing each CDR3 protein once. Here the sample spans roughly 750,000 distinct CDR3 sequences, roughly 15% being singletons. The sample taken for sequencing was blood. Receptors originate from a man younger than 35 with Graves' hyperthyroidism.

In DNA form, the CDR3 reads TGTGCCAGCAGTTCCGGGACTAGCATTACAGATACGCAGTATTTT. Amino acids: CASSSGTSITDTQYF. The chain is built from TRBV28 and TRBJ2-3, with 9 bases aligning to TRBD2. The germline gives CDR1 MDHEN, CDR2 SYDVKM. The V segment lost 4 bases and the J segment 3 bases; nucleotides outside the gene matches: 5. This CDR3 contains 15 residues.

The chain links TRBV18 to TRBJ2-7; D is uncertain. The V end was cut by 3 bases, the J end by 2 bases, with 11 bases between. The CDR3 length is 14 residues. CDR1 is KGHSH and CDR2 is LQKENI in the germline V gene. The chain's CDR3 is CASSPTDNAYEQYF. In DNA, the CDR3 is TGTGCCAGCTCACCTACCGACAATGCCTACGAGCAGTACTTC.

This clonotype was observed a handful of times. V usage is TRBV3-1 and J usage is TRBJ2-5, with 10 bases fitting TRBD2. The CDR3 is 14 amino acids. Per germline, CDR1 LGHDT and CDR2 YNNKEL (reference sequence). V lost 5 bases, J lost 5 bases, and 5 bases stayed unmatched. The CDR3 protein is CASSSSGRGETQYF. For the CDR3, the DNA is TGTGCCAGCAGCTCTAGCGGGAGAGGGGAGACCCAGTACTTC.

Worth noting for this clonotype: A single base separates this from a much larger clone, so it may be a read error. This chain uses TRBV6-2 or TRBV6-3 with TRBJ2-3; 9 bases align to TRBD1. Germline V gene sequence: CDR1 MNHEY, CDR2 SVGEGT. J gave up 2 bases and V 5 bases, and 8 bases lay outside the gene matches. This CDR3 spans 16 amino acids. CDR3 residues: CASSPRDRETTDTQYF. In DNA, the CDR3 is TGTGCCAGCAGTCCGCGGGACAGGGAGACCACAGATACGCAGTATTTT.

This clonotype has a count of ten or more. The chain recombines TRBV12-3 or TRBV12-4 with TRBJ1-1, with D hard to call. This CDR3 has 15 amino acids. V lost 6 bases and J lost 6, with 20 bases in between. The CDR3 reads CASRPYGISGAEAFF. CDR3 bases: TGTGCCAGCAGACCATATGGGATTTCGGGCGCTGAAGCTTTCTTT.

The gene calls are TRBV4-2 and TRBJ2-5; weak D call: TRBD2 (6 bases). Trimming took 4 bases from V and 3 from J, leaving 15 bases between them. Germline values: CDR1 LGHNA, CDR2 YNFKEQ. The CDR3 has 15 residues. The CDR3 DNA sequence: TGTGCCAGCAGCCGGCTCGGGACTGAGGAAGAGACCCAGTACTTC. Translating it yields CASSRLGTEEETQYF.

This clonotype was seen only a few times. The chain carries TRBV20-1 and TRBJ2-2, with D maybe TRBD2 (5 bases). The ends were cut back, 3 bases at V and 5 bases at J, with 13 bases in the middle. Per germline, CDR1 DFQATT and CDR2 SNEGSKA (reference sequence). There are 14 residues in the CDR3. The CDR3 region is CSARRALGTGELFF. CDR3 in DNA: TGCAGTGCTAGGCGGGCCTTGGGGACCGGGGAGCTGTTTTTT.

This rearrangement joins TRBV12-3 or TRBV12-4 to TRBJ1-2; 9 bases align to TRBD1. This CDR3 region has 15 residues. The J segment lost 6 bases and the V segment lost 4 bases, leaving 9 bases of the junction unmatched. CDR3 in DNA: TGTGCCAGCAGTTCGGGGACAGGGACCCATCATGGCTACACCTTC. This sequence encodes CASSSGTGTHHGYTF.

The chain couples TRBV28 to TRBJ2-1; 7 positions match TRBD2. Germline V lookup: CDR1 MDHEN, CDR2 SYDVKM. The CDR3 is 16 amino acids. With 2 bases clipped from V and 4 bases from J, the junction kept 8 bases outside the gene matches. The CDR3 DNA sequence: TGTGCCAGCAGTTTAGTAGGAGTAGCGGGTTACAATGAGCAGTTCTTC. Protein: CASSLVGVAGYNEQFF.

This clonotype has a count of ten or more. V and J are TRBV30 and TRBJ1-1; D gene unclear. The ends were cut back, 2 bases at V and 3 bases at J, with 13 bases in the middle. The germline CDR1 and CDR2 sequences are GTSNPN and SVGIG (reference sequence). CDR3 size: 14 residues. The CDR3 region has the DNA TGTGCCTGGAGTCTACCCCCCGGGTACACTGAAGCTTTCTTT. Protein sequence: CAWSLPPGYTEAFF.

The CDR3: CASGGTRADTQYF. The CDR3 bases are TGTGCCAGCGGGGGAACACGGGCAGATACGCAGTATTTT. The rearrangement joins TRBV6-2 or TRBV6-3 to TRBJ2-3; either TRBD1 or TRBD2 may fit D (5 bases each). Trimming shortened V by 8 bases and J by 4 bases, and 13 bases separated the two germline ends. The CDR3 sequence is 13 residues long. The germline V gene encodes CDR1 MNHEY and CDR2 SVGEGT.

The V gene is TRBV28, the J gene TRBJ2-7, with 11 bases fitting TRBD2. Germline V gene sequence: CDR1 MDHEN, CDR2 SYDVKM. The CDR3 totals 14 residues. Unmatched junction bases numbered 4, after V lost 3 bases and J lost 6 bases. CDR3: CASSFGGLAAEQYF. CDR3 nucleotide sequence: TGTGCCAGCAGTTTTGGGGGACTAGCGGCCGAGCAGTACTTC. The full variable domain, in which reference TRBV28 and TRBJ2-7 provide the parts outside the CDR3, is DVKVTQSSRYLVKRTGEKVFLECVQDMDHENMFWYRQDPGLGLRLIYFSYDVKMKEKGDIPEGYSVSREKKERFSLILESASTNQTSMYLCASSFGGLAAEQYFGPGTRLTVT.

This clonotype was seen just once. A much larger clone differs by one base, so this may be a read error. The conserved closing phenylalanine or tryptophan is absent in this CDR3, likely reflecting a read error. The J gene is TRBJ2-3, the V gene TRBV12-3 or TRBV12-4, with 9 bases aligning to TRBD2. With 4 bases clipped from V and 3 bases from J, the junction kept 5 bases outside the gene matches. The CDR3 has 15 residues. The CDR3 sequence is CASSSLAGLTDTQYS. The CDR3 DNA reads TGTGCCAGCAGTTCTCTAGCGGGATTAACAGATACGCAGTATTCT.

The chain is built from TRBV4-1 and TRBJ2-7; either TRBD1 or TRBD2 may fit D (6 bases each). V was trimmed by 3 bases and J by 0 bases, leaving 15 bases between them. Per germline, CDR1 MGHRA and CDR2 YSYEKL. The CDR3 loop spans 16 amino acids. CDR3 bases: TGCGCCAGCAGCCACCGGGGGCAGGGCGGCTCCTACGAGCAGTACTTC. As protein: CASSHRGQGGSYEQYF.

This clonotype has just a few counts. One end of the junction varies from germline; a read error may be responsible. This rearrangement joins TRBV6-1 to TRBJ2-7; D call uncertain. Germline CDR1 and CDR2: MNHNS and SASEGT. CDR3 length: 13 residues. The CDR3 spells CASTQVSSYEQYF. The CDR3 region has the DNA TGCGCCAGCACGCAGGTTAGCTCCTACGAGCAGTACTTC.